The 29 T cell receptor beta chains listed next were all sequenced from one sample in a study of identical twins. TCRdb processed the 5' RACE reads anew with MiXCR; each CDR3 protein has one entry. The sample has 230,000 or so distinct CDR3 sequences; 6.5% to 9.5% are singletons. These data also formed part of another study, on yellow fever vaccine responses in identical twins.

Sequencing was performed on CD8+ T cells sorted from blood. Receptors were obtained from a woman between 18 and 30 years old in good health.

Note on this clonotype: The junction differs from germline at one of its ends, possibly a read error. The chain uses TRBV20-1 and TRBJ1-5, with TRBD1 matching over 9 bases. The CDR3 runs to 14 residues. Per the germline V gene, CDR1 is DFQATT and CDR2 is SNEGSKA (reference sequence). In nucleotides, the CDR3 is TGCAGTGCTGGAGATACAGGGGGCTGGCAGCCCCAGCATTTT. It yields the protein CSAGDTGGWQPQHF.

This clonotype was detected many times. The J gene is TRBJ2-1, the V gene TRBV2, with 10 bases lining up with TRBD1. The germline V gene encodes CDR1 SNHLY and CDR2 FYNNEI. The CDR3 extends over 14 amino acids. The V and J ends lost 7 bases and 4 bases, in that order; junction bases with no gene match: 4. The CDR3 region has the DNA TGTGCCAGCAACCTGGGACAGGGGTACAATGAGCAGTTCTTC. Encoded protein: CASNLGQGYNEQFF.

This clonotype appeared many times. V is TRBV29-1 and J is TRBJ2-2; a weak D match, TRBD1 (6 bases). CDR1 SQVTM and CDR2 ANQGSEA come from the germline V gene. The CDR3 length is 13 residues. Trimming removed 0 bases from V and 7 bases from J, with 9 bases in between. CDR3 nucleotides: TGCAGCGTTGAAGACGGGACATACGGGGAGCTGTTTTTT. Translation: CSVEDGTYGELFF.

The gene calls are TRBV7-2 and TRBJ2-1; 9 bases are shared with TRBD2. The V and J ends lost 0 bases and 5 bases, in that order; junction bases with no gene match: 8. The CDR3 consists of 17 residues. Germline V gives CDR1 SGHTA, CDR2 FQGNSA. CDR3: CASSLASAGGPHNEQFF. DNA for the CDR3: TGTGCCAGCAGCTTAGCGTCGGCGGGAGGGCCCCACAATGAGCAGTTCTTC.

The rearrangement joins TRBV5-4 to TRBJ2-5, with 8 bases lining up with TRBD2. V was pared by 0 bases and J by 1 base, with 5 bases of the junction left unmatched. From germline, CDR1 is SGHNT and CDR2 YYREEE (reference sequence). This CDR3 has 16 amino acids. In DNA, the CDR3 is TGTGCCAGCAGCTTGGGGACTAGCCCCTTCCAAGAGACCCAGTACTTC. This translates into CASSLGTSPFQETQYF.

In this sample, this clonotype turned up a few times. V and J are TRBV15 and TRBJ2-3, with TRBD1 matching over 9 bases. This CDR3 region has 17 residues. Germline V CDR1 and CDR2: LNHNV, YYDKDF (reference sequence). The V and J ends lost 1 base and 3 bases, in that order; junction bases with no gene match: 8. CDR3 loop: CATSRVPGDRETDTQYF. The CDR3 nucleotides are TGTGCCACCAGCAGAGTTCCAGGGGACAGGGAAACAGATACGCAGTATTTT.

This clonotype was picked up a small number of times. This chain connects TRBV7-8 to TRBJ2-4; TRBD2 aligns across 11 bases. In germline, CDR1 is SGHVS, CDR2 FQNEAQ. The CDR3 extends over 20 amino acids. Trimming took 5 bases from V and 8 from J; bases not matched to a gene: 23. The CDR3 nucleotides are TGTGCCAGCAGCCCAAACCCGGGACTAGCGGAGAGGACGCCACGGGACATTCAGTACTTC. This codes for CASSPNPGLAERTPRDIQYF.

V is TRBV2 and J is TRBJ2-7, with a weak D call TRBD1 (6 bases). This CDR3 is 13 amino acids long. V was clipped by 6 bases and J by 2 bases, with 11 bases between them. Germline CDR1 reads SNHLY; CDR2 reads FYNNEI. The CDR3: CASRGEGAYEQYF. The CDR3 DNA follows: TGTGCCAGCAGGGGAGAGGGGGCCTACGAGCAGTACTTC. Filled out from reference TRBV2 and TRBJ2-7, the complete variable domain reads EPEVTQTPSHQVTQMGQEVILRCVPISNHLYFYWYRQILGQKVEFLVSFYNNEISEKSEIFDDQFSVERPDGSNFTLKIRSTKLEDSAMYFCASRGEGAYEQYFGPGTRLTVT.

V usage is TRBV27 and J usage is TRBJ2-3; D is undetermined. The CDR3 runs 14 residues. Germline values: CDR1 MNHEY, CDR2 SMNVEV (reference sequence). Between the trimmed V and J ends, which lost 6 bases and 0 bases, there was a span of 10 bases. As DNA, the CDR3 is TGTGCCAGCAGAGCGCCGGACAGCACAGATACGCAGTATTTT. Protein: CASRAPDSTDTQYF.

Concerning this clonotype itself: Relative to the germline gene, one junction end is altered; a read error may explain this. This rearrangement joins TRBV28 to TRBJ1-6; tentative D call: TRBD1 (5 bases). This CDR3 spans 14 amino acids. Germline CDR1 reads MDHEN; CDR2 reads SYDVKM. The CDR3 protein is CATEIDSNNPPLHF. CDR3 nucleotide sequence: TGTGCCACCGAGATAGACAGTAATAATCCACCCCTCCACTTT.

The CDR3 DNA is TGTGCCAGCAGCGCCTGGACAGCGAGCTCCTACGAGCAGTACTTC. Translated: CASSAWTASSYEQYF. The genes are TRBV7-2 and TRBJ2-7; D is perhaps TRBD1 (6 bases). The CDR3 length is 15 residues. Trimming removed 5 bases from V and 0 bases from J, with 14 bases in between. Germline V gene data show CDR1 as SGHTA and CDR2 as FQGNSA.

This clonotype was seen only a few times. The chain is built from TRBV21-1 and TRBJ2-4; TRBD1 is the table's D call and was not checked against the DNA. TRBV21-1 is designated a pseudogene. The CDR3 consists of 14 residues. CDR3 DNA sequence: TGTGCCACCGGGACAGTTCCTATGCAAAACATTCAGTACTTC. Residues: CATGTVPMQNIQYF.

This chain connects TRBV28 to TRBJ2-7, with D perhaps matching TRBD1 (5 bases). This CDR3 has 12 amino acids. V lost 9 bases to trimming and J lost 2 bases, with 11 bases between them. In germline, CDR1 is MDHEN, CDR2 SYDVKM. The CDR3 sequence is CASYRIAYEQYF. The CDR3 nucleotides read TGTGCCAGTTACAGGATTGCCTACGAGCAGTACTTC.

In this sample, this clonotype turned up many times. The chain uses TRBV25-1 and TRBJ2-7, with TRBD1 matching over 8 bases. Germline trimming cut 6 bases from V and 2 bases from J; bases unmatched to any gene: 6. The germline V gene has CDR1 MGHDK and CDR2 SYGVNS. This CDR3 spans 14 amino acids. The CDR3 spells CASRDRGPAYEQYF. Here the CDR3 DNA reads TGTGCCAGCAGAGACAGGGGTCCGGCCTACGAGCAGTACTTC.

This clonotype was seen a handful of times. The chain links TRBV11-1 to TRBJ1-2, with D unclear. This CDR3 has 19 residues. Germline V gene data show CDR1 as SGHAT and CDR2 as FQDESV (reference sequence). V was clipped by 2 bases and J by 1 base, with 23 bases between them. CDR3 nucleotide sequence: TGTGCCAGCAGCTTATTGTCGGGATCAACTCCTCCCTTTAACTATGGCTACACCTTC. This gives the protein CASSLLSGSTPPFNYGYTF.

The chain has TRBV4-3 and TRBJ2-1; the D is unclear. CDR3 length: 16 residues. Germline V lookup: CDR1 LGHNA, CDR2 YSLEER. V was clipped by 1 base and J by 0 bases, with 10 bases between them. The CDR3 nucleotides are TGCGCCAGCAGCCAAGGGACGGCGGCCTCCTACAATGAGCAGTTCTTC. Its protein product is CASSQGTAASYNEQFF.

The chain couples TRBV19 to TRBJ2-7; D tentatively reads TRBD1 or TRBD2 (5 bases each). V lost 7 bases to trimming and J lost 5 bases, with 27 bases between them. This CDR3 region has 17 residues. Per germline, CDR1 LNHDA and CDR2 SQIVND (reference sequence). The CDR3, as DNA: TGTGCCAGTACCCAATATTACCCTGGGACCCTCGGGAACGAGCAGTACTTC. This sequence encodes CASTQYYPGTLGNEQYF.

This clonotype has just a few counts. The chain couples TRBV29-1 to TRBJ2-7; D remains ambiguous. CDR3 length equals 12 residues. Per germline, CDR1 SQVTM and CDR2 ANQGSEA. The V gene lost 0 bases and the J gene lost 4 bases, with 7 bases spanning the gap. CDR3 loop: CSVEESAYEQYF. The CDR3 DNA sequence: TGCAGCGTTGAAGAAAGCGCTTACGAGCAGTACTTC.

Only a few counts were recorded for this clonotype. V gene TRBV18 combines with J gene TRBJ1-4; no clear D gene. Germline V CDR1 and CDR2: KGHSH, LQKENI. V was clipped by 4 bases and J by 0 bases, with 9 bases between them. The CDR3 has 15 residues. The CDR3 nucleotides are TGTGCCAGCTCACTAGACGGTGCAACTAATGAAAAACTGTTTTTT. This codes for CASSLDGATNEKLFF.

Ten or more counts support this clonotype. This sequence joins TRBV9 and TRBJ2-5; possibly TRBD2 for D (5 bases). CDR3 length equals 14 residues. The germline V and J ends were trimmed by 3 bases and 2 bases, with 11 bases remaining between them. CDR1 is SGDLS, CDR2 YYNGEE, per germline. CDR3 coding DNA: TGTGCCAGCAGCGGAACGTCGGGGCAAGAGACCCAGTACTTC. Translation gives CASSGTSGQETQYF.

The sample holds one count of this clonotype. CDR3 amino acids: CASSYTLAHSTDTQYF. CDR3 DNA: TGTGCCAGCAGTTACACGCTAGCCCATAGCACAGATACGCAGTATTTT. The rearrangement uses TRBV6-5 and TRBJ2-3; possible D gene TRBD2, 5 bases. CDR3 length: 16 amino acids. Germline CDR1 MNHEY, CDR2 SVGAGI. V lost 2 bases, J lost 0 bases, and 12 bases lay in between.

This clonotype has only a few counts. The rearrangement uses TRBV12-3 or TRBV12-4 and TRBJ1-1; the D is unclear. CDR3 size: 13 residues. The V gene lost 5 bases and the J gene lost 3 bases, with 10 bases spanning the gap. In DNA, the CDR3 is TGTGCCAGCAGTCTTTACACTTACACTGAAGCTTTCTTT. Translating it yields CASSLYTYTEAFF.

This clonotype was observed a handful of times. The chain joins TRBV28 to TRBJ2-1, with D unresolved. The V end was cut by 8 bases, the J end by 0 bases, with 20 bases between. Germline CDR1 MDHEN, CDR2 SYDVKM. The CDR3 runs to 17 residues. CDR3 nucleotides: TGTGCCAGCGGACCTTCTTGGCAGGAAGGCTCCTACAATGAGCAGTTCTTC. Its translation is CASGPSWQEGSYNEQFF.

Ten or more counts support this clonotype. This chain links TRBV27 with TRBJ2-7; 11 bases match TRBD2. The CDR3 covers 15 residues. V was clipped by 5 bases and J by 5 bases; unmatched bases: 8. Germline values: CDR1 MNHEY, CDR2 SMNVEV (reference sequence). CDR3 region: CASSIIAGGLDEQYF. The CDR3 nucleotides read TGTGCCAGCAGTATTATAGCGGGGGGGCTCGACGAGCAGTACTTC.

This clonotype was seen repeatedly, ten times or more. The rearrangement uses TRBV5-6 and TRBJ1-1; TRBD1 matches at 9 bases. This CDR3 has 14 amino acids. V trimming: 1 base; J trimming: 6 bases; junction bases outside the gene matches: 4. Germline CDR1 SGHDT, CDR2 YYEEEE. DNA of the CDR3: TGTGCCAGCAGCTTGATACAGGGGGCCTCTGAAGCTTTCTTT. Encoded protein: CASSLIQGASEAFF.

A note on this clonotype: The junction differs from germline at one of its ends, possibly a read error. The J gene is TRBJ2-7, the V gene TRBV29-1; 10 bases line up with TRBD2. The CDR3 is made up of 14 amino acids. Germline V gene lookup returns CDR1 SQVTM and CDR2 ANQGSEA. The CDR3 loop reads CSVEALAGVSEQYF. In nucleotides, the CDR3 is TGCAGCGTAGAAGCGCTAGCGGGAGTTTCCGAGCAGTACTTC.

This clonotype showed up many times. This rearrangement joins TRBV5-1 to TRBJ2-5; the D is unclear. Germline CDR1 is SGHRS and CDR2 is YFSETQ. V lost 0 bases to trimming and J lost 5 bases, with 2 bases between them. The CDR3 totals 11 residues. CDR3 in DNA: TGCGCCAGCAGCTTGGACGAGACCCAGTACTTC. It yields the protein CASSLDETQYF.

The V and J genes are TRBV27 and TRBJ1-5; D call uncertain. Germline CDR1 reads MNHEY; CDR2 reads SMNVEV (reference sequence). This CDR3 spans 16 amino acids. Trimming left V 3 bases short and J 0 bases short, with 12 bases between. Here the CDR3 DNA reads TGTGCCAGCAGTTTTTTCCCAGGAGATAGCAATCAGCCCCAGCATTTT. It yields the protein CASSFFPGDSNQPQHF.

This clonotype was detected once. J is TRBJ2-1 and V is TRBV11-1, with 9 bases identical to TRBD2. J gave up 3 bases and V 4 bases, and 13 bases lay outside the gene matches. The CDR3 has 18 residues. Per the germline V gene, CDR1 is SGHAT and CDR2 is FQDESV (reference sequence). The DNA of the CDR3 is TGTGCCAGCAGCTCCACCATGCTTAGCGGGAGCTGCTACAATGAGCAGTTCTTC. Amino acids: CASSSTMLSGSCYNEQFF.